The TCR beta chain described here comes from a study of shared clonotypes between healthy human individuals (dated by TCRdb to about 2020). Regarding the complete study: A few men and a couple of women, aged 18 to 49 years, made up the cohort. For each donor, three plates each were used for CD4 naive and CD4 memory, two plates were used for CD8 naive, and one plate was used for CD8 memory. To estimate repertoire size and how much clonotype sharing occurs between individuals, the study deeply sequenced the blood TCR repertoires of five or six healthy adults. To increase sequencing depth and limit assay-specific biases, TCR repertoire library preparation and sequencing were carried out by different laboratories using diverse techniques. Between about 0.94 and 8.9 billion PBMCs per donor were obtained by leukapheresis.

Via the germline V gene (reference sequence), CDR1 is SGHAT and CDR2 FQDESV. The CDR3 holds 15 amino acids from the cysteine to the phenylalanine. The read is trimmed to its CDR3 DNA, 45 bases read in frame from base 1. Germline trimming: 3 bases from V, 0 bases from J; junction bases outside gene matches: 3. On this clone itself: Its cognate antigen has yet to be identified. Per-base quality was not reported, and no clone a single base away is much larger than it.

TCR CDR3 regions were amplified from genomic DNA by multiplex PCR using the deep immunoSEQ assay. Extracted genomic DNA from each cell subset was spread evenly across all wells of several immunoSEQ 96-well plates, with each plate serving as a replicate. For sorted subsets, each replicate PCR was loaded with approximately 190 ng genomic DNA, equivalent to approximately 33,000 T cell genomes. Purified libraries were measured with a Qubit 3.0 fluorometer, size-checked on a Bioanalyzer 2100, and measured again with the KAPA Library Quantification kit. Every immunoSEQ 96-well plate was sequenced on a dedicated single-read 150-cycle Illumina NextSeq 550 flow cell. As for how the authors treated the data: Because the immunoSEQ output held only junctional sequences and lacked quality scores, the filtering could not match the filtering applied to full-length reads. To assign V/J genes and CDR3, sequences were annotated against IMGT germline references using PyIR, a Python wrapper for IgBLAST v1.9. Reads were filtered out if the reads had weak V/J assignments (E-value above 1e-6), no CDR3, stop codons, out-of-frame junctions, or ambiguous translated residues. A V3J clonotype was defined by an identical inferred V gene, J gene, and CDR3 amino acid sequence. Percentage overlap between repertoires was calculated by dividing the number of shared unique clonotypes by the size of the smaller repertoire. Three approaches were used to assess repertoire richness: RTK rarefaction, the Chao1 estimator, and Recon v2.1 estimates of unobserved clonotypes. OLGA was used to compute generation probabilities for all TCRbeta clonotypes that the gDNA method yielded from a few donors. The clones in this table, taken by TCRdb from immuneACCESS, are in-frame only. Not every clone is retained; where verified, under half of the shortfall comes from an unresolved V gene, and the cause of the rest is unknown. The DNA was the basis for D and trimming; V, J and clone size are from that table. The sample table records around 1.9 million clones; 90% to 95% of these occur just once. The ten largest clones represent approximately 1.7% of the sample.

For the CD8 naive samples, CD45RO-negative cells were positively selected for CCR7, yielding a CD45RA+CCR7+ population from which TemRA cells were excluded. Healthy HIV-negative adults with no recently reported acute infections or vaccinations were included as donors. Only Caucasian adults living in Nashville, Tennessee, USA were represented among the donors. Blood was collected by leukapheresis, and PBMCs were isolated by Ficoll-Histopaque density gradient centrifugation and then cryopreserved in liquid nitrogen vapor phase. Purity and quantity of every magnetically sorted T cell population were checked by analytical flow cytometry. Each sorted fraction had its genomic DNA isolated and then quantified by UV absorbance on a Nanodrop 2000c. Study-level results and caveats: Clonotypes shared by all four sorted-subset donors showed higher generation probabilities than non-shared clonotypes. Pairwise subsampling indicated that sequencing depth was expected to affect the degree of clonotype sharing among donors. Rarefaction of sorted-subset datasets indicated incomplete sequencing despite the large sequencing depth. Sampling was limited to blood, and TCR repertoires in tissue likely differ from TCR repertoires in blood. Naive subsets generally had larger estimated clonotype richness than memory subsets did. Across a handful of donors, approximately 4.9% of naive CD4, 3% to 3.5% of naive CD8, 2% to 2.5% of memory CD4, and about 0.4% of memory CD8 clonotypes were shared. Because the study included a small number of donors, the genetic and exposure-history diversity represented was limited.

This receptor chain uses TRBV11-1 and TRBJ2-7; a stretch of 9 junction bases matches TRBD2. The sequenced material came from naive CD8+ T cells from PBMCs. The sample's cell subset or site label, in plain terms: CD45RA+CCR7+. The source of this sequence is a man aged 18-30 years in good health. Some clones in this sample may be carry-over from other donors' samples. The DNA sequence is as follows: TGTGCCAGCAGCTTGATTAGCGGGAGCTCCTACGAGCAGTACTTC. Its coded protein is CASSLISGSSYEQYF.